The 8 T cell receptor beta chains below all came from one sample that was sequenced in a study of T cell clonality in common variable immunodeficiency. Using immunoSEQ multiplex PCR, the repertoire was profiled, and TCRdb retains in-frame clones only, with some absent. The specimen has about 41,000 clones, none found just once. The sequencing input was peripheral blood mononuclear cells. The receptors here all came from a person aged 18 to 75 in good health.

This clone was seen many times. The read comes to an end 3 residues before the CDR3 does, leaving the germline J gene to fill in the end. This sequence joins TRBV6-2 or TRBV6-3 and TRBJ1-5; a possible D gene is TRBD1 (5 bases). The CDR3 has 15 amino acids. Trimming left V 5 bases short and J 6 bases short, with 17 bases between. Germline values: CDR1 MNHEY, CDR2 SVGEGT. The DNA read from the CDR3 is TGTGCCAGCAGTGCGAGCGGGACGACCGGTCAGCCC. It translates to CASSASGTTGQP. The CDR3 in its entirety is CASSASGTTGQPQHF.

This clone was counted at least ten times. Sequencing ends 3 residues short of the CDR3 end; the germline J gene provides the rest. The gene calls are TRBV5-1 and TRBJ2-7, with 7 positions matching TRBD1. V trimming: 0 bases; J trimming: 3 bases; junction bases outside the gene matches: 9. The CDR3 is 16 residues long. Germline lookup yields CDR1 SGHRS and CDR2 YFSETQ. The sequenced CDR3 bases are TGCGCCAGCAGCTTGGCTCTTGGACAGGCGTTCTACGAG. It is translated as CASSLALGQAFYE. The whole CDR3 protein is CASSLALGQAFYEQYF.

The sample holds many counts of this clone. The read ends 3 residues before the CDR3 terminus; that terminus is restored from the germline J gene. V and J are TRBV10-3 and TRBJ2-7; maybe TRBD1 (5 bases). With 4 bases removed from V and 4 bases from J, the gap between germline ends came to 8 bases. Germline assignment: CDR1 ENHRY and CDR2 SYGVKD. The CDR3 runs 12 residues. CDR3 loop: CAISVSGYEQYF. CDR3 bases read: TGTGCCATCAGTGTTTCAGGGTACGAG.

This clone turned up a few times. The observed sequence ends 3 residues before the CDR3 terminus, with the missing tail filled in from the germline J gene. The chain carries TRBV6-2 or TRBV6-3 and TRBJ1-2; D is ambiguous. There are 14 residues in the CDR3. Germline CDR1 is MNHEY and CDR2 is SVGEGT. The CDR3: CASSSPDSSYDYTF. CDR3 bases read: TGTGCCAGCAGTTCGCCGGACTCATCCTACGAC.

Many counts were recorded for this clone. The read falls 3 residues short of the CDR3 end, and the missing part is taken from the germline J gene. This chain joins TRBV30 and TRBJ2-2; possibly TRBD2 for D (6 bases). Germline assignment: CDR1 GTSNPN and CDR2 SVGIG (reference sequence). The CDR3 has 14 residues. V lost 3 bases, J lost 2 bases, and 10 bases lay in between. This CDR3 is CAWRVGLNTGELFF. Incomplete CDR3 DNA: TGTGCCTGGAGAGTGGGACTCAACACCGGGGAG.

In its sample, this clone was seen many times. Read sequence stops 3 residues before the CDR3 end, and the germline J gene provides the missing end. The chain uses TRBV5-1 and TRBJ2-7; TRBD2 aligns across 13 bases. This CDR3 region has 17 residues. V lost 4 bases to trimming and J lost 2 bases; unmatched junction nucleotides: 9. Per the germline V gene, CDR1 is SGHRS and CDR2 is YFSETQ. This chain's CDR3 is CASSHIAGTSGAYEQYF. The CDR3 bases that were read are TGCGCCAGCAGCCATATCGCGGGGACTAGCGGGGCCTACGAG.

This clone was counted many times. The CDR3 end is not reached by the read, which stops 3 residues before it; the germline J gene fills it in. The rearrangement joins TRBV19 to TRBJ1-2, with a weak D call TRBD1 (5 bases). Deletions cut 11 bases from V and 0 bases from J, with 13 bases between. The germline CDR1 and CDR2 sequences are LNHDA and SQIVND (reference sequence). This CDR3 spans 13 amino acids. CDR3 DNA (partial): TGTGCCTCGGCGGGGCAGTCTAACTATGGC. Translating it yields CASAGQSNYG. In full, the CDR3 reads CASAGQSNYGYTF. Looking up the rest from reference TRBV19 and TRBJ1-2 gives the full variable domain: DGGITQSPKYLFRKEGQNVTLSCEQNLNHDAMYWYRQDPGQGLRLIYYSQIVNDFQKGDIAEGYSVSREKKESFPLTVTSAQKNPTAFYLCASAGQSNYGYTFGSGTRLTVV.

To note about this clone: With the read ending 3 residues before the CDR3 end, the germline J gene is used to fill in that end. The chain employs TRBV4-2 and TRBJ2-5; 11 nucleotides line up with TRBD1. Trimming took 4 bases from V and 4 from J; bases not matched to a gene: 8. The germline gives CDR1 LGHNA, CDR2 YNFKEQ. CDR3 length equals 16 residues. CDR3 bases read: TGTGCCAGCAGCCTAAAGGGGACAGGGGGAGTAGAGACC. This encodes CASSLKGTGGVET. The complete CDR3 protein is CASSLKGTGGVETQYF.